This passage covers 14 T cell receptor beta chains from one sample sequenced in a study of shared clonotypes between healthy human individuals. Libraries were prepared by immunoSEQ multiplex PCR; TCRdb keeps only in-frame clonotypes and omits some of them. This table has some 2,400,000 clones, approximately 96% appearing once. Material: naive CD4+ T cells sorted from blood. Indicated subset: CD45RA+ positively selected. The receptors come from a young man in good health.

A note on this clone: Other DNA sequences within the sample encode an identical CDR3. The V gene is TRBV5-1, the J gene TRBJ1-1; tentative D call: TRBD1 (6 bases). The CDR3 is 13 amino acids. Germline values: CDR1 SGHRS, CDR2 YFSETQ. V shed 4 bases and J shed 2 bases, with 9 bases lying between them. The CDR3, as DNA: TGCGCCAGCAGCCGGACAGCCAACACTGAAGCTTTCTTT. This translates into CASSRTANTEAFF.

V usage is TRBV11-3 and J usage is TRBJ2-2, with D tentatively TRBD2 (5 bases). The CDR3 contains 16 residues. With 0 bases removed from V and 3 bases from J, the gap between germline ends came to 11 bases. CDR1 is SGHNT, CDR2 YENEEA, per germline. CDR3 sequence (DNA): TGTGCCAGCAGCTTAGACCCGGGAATAGACACCGGGGAGCTGTTTTTT. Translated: CASSLDPGIDTGELFF.

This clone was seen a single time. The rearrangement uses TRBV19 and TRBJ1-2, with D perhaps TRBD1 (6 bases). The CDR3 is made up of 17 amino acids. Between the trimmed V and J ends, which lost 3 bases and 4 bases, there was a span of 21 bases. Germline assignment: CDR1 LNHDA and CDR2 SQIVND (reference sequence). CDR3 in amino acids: CASSIIGTSLPSYGYTF. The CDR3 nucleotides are TGTGCCAGTAGTATCATCGGGACATCATTACCGTCCTATGGCTACACCTTC. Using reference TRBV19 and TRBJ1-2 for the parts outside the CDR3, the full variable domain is DGGITQSPKYLFRKEGQNVTLSCEQNLNHDAMYWYRQDPGQGLRLIYYSQIVNDFQKGDIAEGYSVSREKKESFPLTVTSAQKNPTAFYLCASSIIGTSLPSYGYTFGSGTRLTVV.

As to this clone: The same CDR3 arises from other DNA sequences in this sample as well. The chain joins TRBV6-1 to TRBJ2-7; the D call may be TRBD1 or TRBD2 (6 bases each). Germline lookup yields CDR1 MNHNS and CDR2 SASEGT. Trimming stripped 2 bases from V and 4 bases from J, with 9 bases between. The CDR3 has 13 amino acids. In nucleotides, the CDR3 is TGTGCCAGCAGTGAATCGGGGGCGTACGAGCAGTACTTC. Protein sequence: CASSESGAYEQYF.

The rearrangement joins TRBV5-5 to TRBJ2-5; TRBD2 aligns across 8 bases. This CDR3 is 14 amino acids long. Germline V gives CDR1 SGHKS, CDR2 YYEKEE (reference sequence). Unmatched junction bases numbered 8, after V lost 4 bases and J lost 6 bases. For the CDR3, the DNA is TGTGCCAGCAGCGGTGGACTAGCCGGGAAGACCCAGTACTTC. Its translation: CASSGGLAGKTQYF.

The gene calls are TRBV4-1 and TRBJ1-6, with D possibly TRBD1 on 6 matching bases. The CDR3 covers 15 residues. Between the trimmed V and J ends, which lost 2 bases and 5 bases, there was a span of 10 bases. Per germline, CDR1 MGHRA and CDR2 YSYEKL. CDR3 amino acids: CASSQQDSDNSPLHF. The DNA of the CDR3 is TGCGCCAGCAGCCAACAGGACAGCGATAATTCACCCCTCCACTTT.

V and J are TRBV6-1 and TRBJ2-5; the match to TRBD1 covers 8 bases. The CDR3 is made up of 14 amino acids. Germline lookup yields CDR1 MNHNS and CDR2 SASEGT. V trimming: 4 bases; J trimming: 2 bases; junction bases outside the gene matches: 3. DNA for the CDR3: TGTGCCAGCAGTGTTGGGACAGGTCAAGAGACCCAGTACTTC. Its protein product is CASSVGTGQETQYF.

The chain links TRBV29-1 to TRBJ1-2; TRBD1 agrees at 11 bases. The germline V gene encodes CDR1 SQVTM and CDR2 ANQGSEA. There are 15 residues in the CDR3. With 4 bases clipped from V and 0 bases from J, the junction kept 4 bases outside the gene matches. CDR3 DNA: TGCAGCGTTGGGGACAGGGGGAGGACTAACTATGGCTACACCTTC. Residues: CSVGDRGRTNYGYTF.

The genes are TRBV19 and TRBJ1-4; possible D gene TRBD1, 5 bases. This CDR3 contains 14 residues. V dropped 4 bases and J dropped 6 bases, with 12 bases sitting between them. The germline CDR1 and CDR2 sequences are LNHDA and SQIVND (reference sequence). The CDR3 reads CASSNGALYEKLFF. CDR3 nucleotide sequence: TGTGCCAGTAGTAATGGGGCGTTATATGAAAAACTGTTTTTT. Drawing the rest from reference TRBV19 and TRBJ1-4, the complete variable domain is DGGITQSPKYLFRKEGQNVTLSCEQNLNHDAMYWYRQDPGQGLRLIYYSQIVNDFQKGDIAEGYSVSREKKESFPLTVTSAQKNPTAFYLCASSNGALYEKLFFGSGTQLSVL.

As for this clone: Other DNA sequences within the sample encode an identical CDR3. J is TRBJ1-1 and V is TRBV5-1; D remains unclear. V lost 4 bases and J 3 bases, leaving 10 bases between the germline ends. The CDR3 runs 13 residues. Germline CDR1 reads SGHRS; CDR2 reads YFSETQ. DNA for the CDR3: TGCGCCAGCAGCCTTACCGGGGACACTGAAGCTTTCTTT. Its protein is CASSLTGDTEAFF.

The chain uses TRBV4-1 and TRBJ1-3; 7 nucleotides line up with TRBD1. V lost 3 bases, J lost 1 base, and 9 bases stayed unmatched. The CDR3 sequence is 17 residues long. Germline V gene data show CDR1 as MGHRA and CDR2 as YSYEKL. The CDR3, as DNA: TGCGCCAGCAGCCATCGGGACAGCCTACAGTCTGGAAACACCATATATTTT. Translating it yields CASSHRDSLQSGNTIYF.

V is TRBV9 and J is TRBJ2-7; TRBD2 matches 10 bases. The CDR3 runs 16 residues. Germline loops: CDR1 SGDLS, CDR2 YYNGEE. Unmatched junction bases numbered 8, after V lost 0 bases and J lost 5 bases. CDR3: CASSVDLAGGQNEQYF. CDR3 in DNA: TGTGCCAGCAGCGTAGATTTAGCGGGGGGACAGAACGAGCAGTACTTC.

CDR3 nucleotides: TGTGCCTGGAGTGTAGGCTTCGACAGGGCGGGAGGCTACACCTTC. As protein: CAWSVGFDRAGGYTF. The chain employs TRBV30 and TRBJ1-2; 7 nucleotides line up with TRBD1. CDR1 is GTSNPN, CDR2 SVGIG, per germline (reference sequence). With 0 bases clipped from V and 8 bases from J, the junction kept 12 bases outside the gene matches. This CDR3 comprises 15 residues.

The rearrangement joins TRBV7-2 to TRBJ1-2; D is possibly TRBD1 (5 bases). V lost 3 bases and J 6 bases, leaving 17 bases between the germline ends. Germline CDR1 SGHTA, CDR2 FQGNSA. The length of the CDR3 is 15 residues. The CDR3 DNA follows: TGTGCCAGCAGCTTTCCCTCTAGAGGGGCTGATGGCTACACCTTC. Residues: CASSFPSRGADGYTF. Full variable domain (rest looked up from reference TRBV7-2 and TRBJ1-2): GAGVSQSPSNKVTEKGKDVELRCDPISGHTALYWYRQSLGQGLEFLIYFQGNSAPDKSGLPSDRFSAERTGGSVSTLTIQRTQQEDSAVYLCASSFPSRGADGYTFGSGTRLTVV.